The text below deals with one T cell receptor (beta chain). Its antigen is undetermined. This sample is drawn from a study of OX40 agonist ivuxolimab in advanced cancers. Looking at the study overall: Prior anti-PD-1, anti-PD-L1 or anti-CTLA-4 therapy was allowed; approximately 40% had some. Three patients, one with hepatocellular carcinoma and two with cutaneous melanoma, responded partially. Findings of the study overall: At 0.1 to 3.0 mg/kg, CD4+ and CD8+ blood T cells expanded clonally by week 6.

TCRdb's table, derived via immunoSEQ multiplex PCR, lists solely in-frame clones and lacks some. The table includes just over 45,000 clones, 85% to 95% detected once. Blood sampling took place at baseline, cycle 4 day 1, and cycle 7 day 1. Germline loops: CDR1 MDHEN, CDR2 SYDVKM. This CDR3 contains 14 residues. Trimming left V 0 bases short and J 0 bases short, with 5 bases between. Here the sequenced sample was CD4+ or CD8+ T cells sorted from blood, taken in a trial of the OX40 agonist ivuxolimab. V usage is TRBV28 and J usage is TRBJ1-1; D ambiguous. This clonotype was sampled from an adult with an advanced solid tumor such as melanoma, head and neck, liver or kidney cancer. The CDR3 region is CASSLWDMNTEAFF. The CDR3 DNA reads TGTGCCAGCAGTTTATGGGATATGAACACTGAAGCTTTCTTT.